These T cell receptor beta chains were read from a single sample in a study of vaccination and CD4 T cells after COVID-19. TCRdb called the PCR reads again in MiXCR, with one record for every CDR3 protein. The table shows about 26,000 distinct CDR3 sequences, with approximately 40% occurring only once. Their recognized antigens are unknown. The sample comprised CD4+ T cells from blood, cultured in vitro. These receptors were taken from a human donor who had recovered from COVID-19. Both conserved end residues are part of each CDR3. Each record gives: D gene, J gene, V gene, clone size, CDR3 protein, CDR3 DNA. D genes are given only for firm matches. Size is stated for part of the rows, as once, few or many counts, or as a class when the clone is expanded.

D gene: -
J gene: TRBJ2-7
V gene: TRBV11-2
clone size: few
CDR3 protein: CASSLGRGYEQYF
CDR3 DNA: TGTGCCAGCAGCTTGGGAAGGGGGTACGAGCAGTACTTC

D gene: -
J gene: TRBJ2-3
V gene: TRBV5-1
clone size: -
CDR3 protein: CASSFGRSTDTQYF
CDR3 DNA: TGCGCCAGCAGCTTTGGCCGATCTACAGATACGCAGTATTTT

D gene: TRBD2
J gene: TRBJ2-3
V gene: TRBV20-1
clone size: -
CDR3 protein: CSARDGAGGLRDTQYF
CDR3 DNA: TGCAGTGCTAGAGACGGAGCGGGAGGGCTTAGAGATACGCAGTATTTT

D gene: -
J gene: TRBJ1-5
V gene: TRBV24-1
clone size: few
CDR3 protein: CATSDGRGGQPQHF
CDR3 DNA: TGTGCCACCAGTGATGGTAGGGGAGGTCAGCCCCAGCATTTT

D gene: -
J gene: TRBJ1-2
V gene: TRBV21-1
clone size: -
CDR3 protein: CASSPKPGQWAYGYTF
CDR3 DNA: TGTGCCAGCAGCCCCAAGCCGGGACAGTGGGCCTATGGCTACACCTTC

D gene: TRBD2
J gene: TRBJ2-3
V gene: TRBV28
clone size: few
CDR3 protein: CASTPRGGVDTQYF
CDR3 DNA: TGTGCCAGCACCCCCCGGGGGGGAGTAGATACGCAGTATTTT

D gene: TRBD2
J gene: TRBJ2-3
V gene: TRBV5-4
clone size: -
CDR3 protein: CASSRGGTDTQYF
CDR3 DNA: TGTGCCAGCAGCCGGGGGGGCACAGATACGCAGTATTTT

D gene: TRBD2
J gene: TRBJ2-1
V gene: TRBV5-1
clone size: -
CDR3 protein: CASSFSGRAYNEQFF
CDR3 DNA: TGCGCCAGCAGCTTTAGCGGGAGGGCCTACAATGAGCAGTTCTTC

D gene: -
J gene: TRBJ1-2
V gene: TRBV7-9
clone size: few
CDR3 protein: CASSPSGGGNYGYTF
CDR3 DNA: TGTGCCAGCAGCCCTAGCGGGGGAGGAAACTATGGCTACACCTTC

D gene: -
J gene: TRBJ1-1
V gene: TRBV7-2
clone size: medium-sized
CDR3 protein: CASSLARGWVTEAFF
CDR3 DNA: TGTGCCAGCAGCTTAGCTAGGGGATGGGTCACTGAAGCTTTCTTT

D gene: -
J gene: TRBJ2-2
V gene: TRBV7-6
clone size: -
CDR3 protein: CASSLSHQGNGGLFF
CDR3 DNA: TGTGCCAGCAGCTTGAGCCACCAGGGAAACGGGGGGCTGTTTTTT

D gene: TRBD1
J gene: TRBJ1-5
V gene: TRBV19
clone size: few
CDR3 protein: CASKWTGGGSNQPQHF
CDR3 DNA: TGTGCCAGTAAGTGGACAGGGGGCGGTAGCAATCAGCCCCAGCATTTT

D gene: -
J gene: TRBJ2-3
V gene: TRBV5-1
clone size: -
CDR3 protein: CASSLDGGSGADTQYF
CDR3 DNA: TGCGCCAGCAGCTTGGACGGTGGGAGCGGCGCAGATACGCAGTATTTT

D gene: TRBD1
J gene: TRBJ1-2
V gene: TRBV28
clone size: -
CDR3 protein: CASRRDSYNYGYTF
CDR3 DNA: TGTGCCAGCAGAAGGGACAGCTATAACTATGGCTACACCTTC

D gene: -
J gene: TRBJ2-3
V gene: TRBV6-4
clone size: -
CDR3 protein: CASREKPGPGPDTQYF
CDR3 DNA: TGTGCCAGCAGAGAGAAGCCGGGACCAGGGCCGGATACGCAGTATTTT

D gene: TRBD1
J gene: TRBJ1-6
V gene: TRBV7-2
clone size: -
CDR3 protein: CASSSRQGTSDSPLHF
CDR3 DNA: TGTGCCAGCAGCTCACGACAGGGAACCTCGGATTCACCCCTCCACTTT

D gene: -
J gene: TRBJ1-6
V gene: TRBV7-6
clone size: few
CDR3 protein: CASSLGGRNSPLHF
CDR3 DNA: TGTGCCAGCAGCTTAGGGGGCCGAAATTCACCCCTCCACTTT

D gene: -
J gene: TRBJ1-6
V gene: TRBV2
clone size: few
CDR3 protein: CASSVGRASPLHF
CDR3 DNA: TGTGCCAGCAGTGTGGGCAGGGCTTCACCCCTCCACTTT

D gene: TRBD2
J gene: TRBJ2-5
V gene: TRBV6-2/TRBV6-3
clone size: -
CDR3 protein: CASSWGGSQETQYF
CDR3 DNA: TGTGCCAGCAGTTGGGGAGGGAGTCAAGAGACCCAGTACTTC

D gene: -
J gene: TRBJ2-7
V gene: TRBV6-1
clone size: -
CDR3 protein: CASSERPGTGLKQYF
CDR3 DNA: TGTGCCAGCAGTGAACGGCCAGGGACGGGTTTAAAGCAGTACTTC

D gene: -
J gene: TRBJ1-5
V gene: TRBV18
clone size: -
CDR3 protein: CASSPQGDQPQHF
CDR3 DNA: TGTGCCAGCTCACCACAGGGGGATCAGCCCCAGCATTTT

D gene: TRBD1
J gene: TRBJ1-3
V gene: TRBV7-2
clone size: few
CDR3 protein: CASSQQGAGAGNTIYF
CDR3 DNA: TGTGCCAGCAGCCAACAGGGGGCAGGAGCAGGAAACACCATATATTTT

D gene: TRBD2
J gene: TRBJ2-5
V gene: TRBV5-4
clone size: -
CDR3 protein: CASSLVFSSGQETQYF
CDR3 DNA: TGTGCCAGCAGCTTGGTGTTTTCTAGCGGACAAGAGACCCAGTACTTC

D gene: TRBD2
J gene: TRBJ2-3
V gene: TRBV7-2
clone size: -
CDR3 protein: CASSLVAGGSTDTQYF
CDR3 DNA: TGTGCCAGCAGCTTAGTGGCGGGAGGGAGCACAGATACGCAGTATTTT